The next 27 T cell receptor beta chains were all read from a single sample in a study of blood T cell repertoires in COVID-19. Clones were sequenced by immunoSEQ multiplex PCR, and TCRdb holds only the in-frame ones, with some missing. The sample lists approximately 70,000 clones, about 93% occurring once. The material sequenced was peripheral blood. The receptors shown here come from a human donor in a cohort sampled during active COVID-19.

The genes are TRBV27 and TRBJ1-6; 9 nucleotides line up with TRBD1. The germline V gene has CDR1 MNHEY and CDR2 SMNVEV (reference sequence). V shed 2 bases and J 8 bases; nucleotides not matched to a gene: 7. CDR3 length equals 16 residues. The CDR3 is CASSLRPGQGYSPLHF. The CDR3 coding sequence is TGTGCCAGCAGTTTACGACCGGGACAGGGATATTCACCCCTCCACTTT.

The chain combines TRBV12-2 with TRBJ2-7; no DNA check was done on the table's D call, TRBD1. TRBV12-2 is shown as a pseudogene. This CDR3 spans 11 amino acids. The CDR3 sequence is CASRPQGEQYF. The CDR3, as DNA: TGTGCAAGTCGCCCGCAGGGCGAGCAGTACTTC.

The genes are TRBV19 and TRBJ1-2, with 8 bases identical to TRBD1. The V gene's germline CDR1 is LNHDA and CDR2 SQIVND (reference sequence). The CDR3 length is 15 residues. Unmatched junction bases numbered 6, after V lost 4 bases and J lost 2 bases. As DNA, the CDR3 is TGTGCCAGTAGTACCTTGGGACAGGCAAACTATGGCTACACCTTC. Protein product: CASSTLGQANYGYTF. The full variable domain, completed using reference TRBV19 and TRBJ1-2, is DGGITQSPKYLFRKEGQNVTLSCEQNLNHDAMYWYRQDPGQGLRLIYYSQIVNDFQKGDIAEGYSVSREKKESFPLTVTSAQKNPTAFYLCASSTLGQANYGYTFGSGTRLTVV.

CDR3 sequence: CASSQFYPGSTDTQYF. For the CDR3, the DNA is TGTGCCAGCAGCCAATTTTATCCAGGGAGCACAGATACGCAGTATTTT. The chain carries TRBV16 and TRBJ2-3; a weak D match, TRBD1 (5 bases). CDR1 and CDR2 (germline): KGHSY, FQNENV. The CDR3 spans 16 residues. The V gene lost 1 base and the J gene lost 0 bases, with 11 bases spanning the gap.

V usage is TRBV27 and J usage is TRBJ1-5; D might be TRBD1 (5 bases). The germline gives CDR1 MNHEY, CDR2 SMNVEV (reference sequence). This CDR3 region has 13 residues. V was pared by 5 bases and J by 7 bases, with 12 bases between. CDR3 nucleotide sequence: TGTGCCAGCAGTCTTATGGCAGGGCAGCCCCAGCATTTT. Encoded protein: CASSLMAGQPQHF.

The genes are TRBV6-5 and TRBJ1-5, with D maybe TRBD1 (5 bases). V was pared by 6 bases and J by 2 bases, with 14 bases between. This CDR3 spans 15 amino acids. From germline, CDR1 is MNHEY and CDR2 SVGAGI. The CDR3 here is CASSAGRGGNQPQHF. The CDR3 region has the DNA TGTGCCAGCAGCGCGGGACGGGGCGGCAATCAGCCCCAGCATTTT.

The genes are TRBV3-1 (or the pseudogene TRBV3-2) and TRBJ2-3, with D unresolved. Trimming cost V 0 bases and J 5 bases, with 12 bases left between them. The germline gives CDR1 LGHDT, CDR2 YNNKEL (reference sequence). CDR3 length: 15 residues. CDR3 nucleotides: TGTGCCAGCAGCCAAGAGCGGCGGCGCTTAGATACGCAGTATTTT. This encodes CASSQERRRLDTQYF.

Of note for this clone: Its ends do not fully match the called genes, so a read error is possible. J is TRBJ1-5 and V is TRBV3-1 (or the pseudogene TRBV3-2); TRBD1 matches at 8 bases. Germline V gene sequence: CDR1 LGHDT, CDR2 YNNKEL (reference sequence). The CDR3 consists of 15 residues. The chain's CDR3 is CASSLTGGSDQPQHF. Written as DNA, the CDR3 is TGTGCCAGCAGCCTTACAGGGGGTAGCGATCAGCCCCAGCATTTT.

J is TRBJ1-1 and V is TRBV27; possibly TRBD1 for D (6 bases). The length of the CDR3 is 14 residues. The germline gives CDR1 MNHEY, CDR2 SMNVEV (reference sequence). The V and J ends lost 4 bases and 4 bases respectively, with 13 bases between them. The CDR3 loop reads CASSWRGGGTEAFF. CDR3 bases: TGTGCCAGCAGTTGGAGGGGGGGTGGCACTGAAGCTTTCTTT.

This chain joins TRBV7-9 and TRBJ1-1, with 7 bases that match TRBD1. Germline CDR1 SEHNR, CDR2 FQNEAQ (reference sequence). This CDR3 contains 13 residues. V lost 3 bases, J lost 11 bases, and 9 bases stayed unmatched. The CDR3 spells CASSLGQFTKAFF. The CDR3, as DNA: TGTGCCAGCAGCTTGGGACAGTTTACCAAGGCTTTCTTT.

The chain uses TRBV5-4 and TRBJ1-3, with D maybe TRBD1 (6 bases). The CDR3 contains 13 residues. V was cut by 2 bases and J by 4 bases, with 7 bases left in between. Germline lookup yields CDR1 SGHNT and CDR2 YYREEE (reference sequence). DNA for the CDR3: TGTGCCAGCAGCTTCACAGGGGGAAACACCATATATTTT. It yields the protein CASSFTGGNTIYF.

This CDR3 is CASSSLIDSLNYGYTF. As DNA, the CDR3 is TGTGCCAGCAGCTCTCTAATAGACAGCCTTAACTATGGCTACACCTTC. V gene TRBV5-4 combines with J gene TRBJ1-2, with D possibly TRBD1 on 5 matching bases. There are 16 residues in the CDR3. Trimming removed 3 bases at V and 1 base at J, with 16 bases between. In germline, CDR1 is SGHNT, CDR2 YYREEE (reference sequence).

The V gene is TRBV27, the J gene TRBJ2-7; TRBD1 agrees at 7 bases. Germline loops: CDR1 MNHEY, CDR2 SMNVEV (reference sequence). The CDR3 is 15 amino acids. The trim removed 6 bases at V and 0 bases at J, leaving 8 bases unmatched. In DNA, the CDR3 is TGTGCCAGCAGCCTTCACCGGGACAGCTCCTACGAGCAGTACTTC. Translating gives CASSLHRDSSYEQYF.

The gene calls are TRBV19 and TRBJ1-4; 7 bases agree with TRBD1. The germline V gene encodes CDR1 LNHDA and CDR2 SQIVND (reference sequence). The V and J ends lost 7 bases and 3 bases, in that order; junction bases with no gene match: 8. The CDR3 sequence is 15 residues long. The CDR3 DNA sequence: TGTGCCAGTAAGCCGAGGACAGGTTCTAATGAAAAACTGTTTTTT. It specifies CASKPRTGSNEKLFF.

The rearrangement links TRBV7-8 to TRBJ1-1; 10 nucleotides line up with TRBD1. The CDR3 has 17 residues. After removal of 3 bases from V and 4 bases from J, the junction contained 11 bases not matched to a gene. The germline V gene has CDR1 SGHVS and CDR2 FQNEAQ. The CDR3 is CASSFLGTGVRGTEAFF. The CDR3 nucleotides are TGTGCCAGCAGCTTTTTAGGGACAGGGGTAAGGGGCACTGAAGCTTTCTTT.

The V and J genes are TRBV2 and TRBJ1-5; D remains unclear. The CDR3 has 13 amino acids. Germline V gene data show CDR1 as SNHLY and CDR2 as FYNNEI. The germline V and J ends were trimmed by 2 bases and 3 bases, with 5 bases remaining between them. The DNA of the CDR3 is TGTGCCAGCAGTGAACGGTACAATCAGCCCCAGCATTTT. Its protein is CASSERYNQPQHF. Combining the CDR3 with reference TRBV2 and TRBJ1-5 gives the whole variable domain EPEVTQTPSHQVTQMGQEVILRCVPISNHLYFYWYRQILGQKVEFLVSFYNNEISEKSEIFDDQFSVERPDGSNFTLKIRSTKLEDSAMYFCASSERYNQPQHFGDGTRLSIL.

This clone has more than one count but fewer than ten. One junction end does not reproduce the germline sequence, and a read error may be involved. This sequence joins TRBV4-2 and TRBJ1-4, with 7 bases lining up with TRBD1. In germline, CDR1 is LGHNA, CDR2 YNFKEQ. CDR3 size: 15 residues. In nucleotides, the CDR3 is TGTGCCAGCAGCCAAGAAGACAGGGCTAAAGAAAAACTGTTTTTT. Translated, it gives CASSQEDRAKEKLFF.

This clone was detected only once. V usage is TRBV11-2 and J usage is TRBJ2-7, with 9 bases fitting TRBD1. The CDR3 runs 17 residues. The V and J ends lost 0 bases and 6 bases, in that order; junction bases with no gene match: 12. CDR1 is SGHAT and CDR2 is FQNNGV in the germline V gene. The chain's CDR3 is CASSLDRGTGSLSEQYF. The CDR3 DNA reads as TGTGCCAGCAGCTTAGATCGTGGGACAGGGAGTTTATCCGAGCAGTACTTC.

This chain uses TRBV19 with TRBJ2-7; TRBD1 is a possible D gene (6 bases). This CDR3 has 14 amino acids. V lost 5 bases to trimming and J lost 4 bases, with 15 bases between them. CDR1 LNHDA and CDR2 SQIVND come from the germline V gene (reference sequence). In DNA form, the CDR3 reads TGTGCCAGTAGTCCAGGCAAAGGGGGTTACGAGCAGTACTTC. Protein product: CASSPGKGGYEQYF.

The CDR3 reads CASSQDGREYTF. The CDR3 DNA sequence: TGCGCCAGCAGCCAAGACGGCAGGGAATACACCTTC. The chain carries TRBV4-1 and TRBJ1-2; TRBD1 is a possible D gene (5 bases). Germline assignment: CDR1 MGHRA and CDR2 YSYEKL. The length of the CDR3 is 12 residues. V was cut by 0 bases and J by 11 bases, with 10 bases left in between.

The chain combines TRBV18 with TRBJ1-2, with 7 nucleotides matching TRBD1. Per the germline V gene, CDR1 is KGHSH and CDR2 is LQKENI. CDR3 length equals 15 residues. The V gene end was trimmed by 8 bases and the J gene end by 5 bases; junction bases not matched to a gene: 14. In DNA form, the CDR3 reads TGTGCCAGCGCCATTTCCGGGACAGATGGGTATGGCTACACCTTC. This translates into CASAISGTDGYGYTF.

This chain links TRBV7-8 with TRBJ2-7, with D possibly TRBD2 on 5 matching bases. V was shortened by 1 base and J by 2 bases, with 12 bases between the two germline ends. Germline lookup yields CDR1 SGHVS and CDR2 FQNEAQ. The CDR3 extends over 15 amino acids. The CDR3 DNA reads as TGTGCCAGCAGCTTAGGGGGTGGGCGGGCCTACGAGCAGTACTTC. It translates to CASSLGGGRAYEQYF.

This sequence joins TRBV6-6 and TRBJ1-1; tentatively, D is TRBD1 (6 bases). Germline CDR1 is MNHNY and CDR2 is SVGAGI (reference sequence). The CDR3 is 15 amino acids. V was cut by 4 bases and J by 1 base, with 13 bases left in between. This CDR3 reads CASSWGQTANTEAFF. For the CDR3, the DNA is TGTGCCAGCAGTTGGGGGCAGACGGCGAACACTGAAGCTTTCTTT.

The gene calls are TRBV7-9 and TRBJ2-3; 9 bases map to TRBD1. Trimming cost V 3 bases and J 3 bases; bases outside gene matches: 10. The CDR3 totals 17 residues. The germline V gene encodes CDR1 SEHNR and CDR2 FQNEAQ (reference sequence). The CDR3 nucleotides are TGTGCCAGCAGCTTCTTCACAGGGGGCTCTAGGACAGATACGCAGTATTTT. Amino acids: CASSFFTGGSRTDTQYF.

The chain uses TRBV12-3 or TRBV12-4 and TRBJ1-2, with unresolved D. The CDR3 contains 13 residues. V was cut by 6 bases and J by 0 bases, with 8 bases left in between. Written as DNA, the CDR3 is TGTGCCAGCAGCACAAATCCTAACTATGGCTACACCTTC. It specifies CASSTNPNYGYTF.

On this clone: The junction differs from germline at one of its ends, possibly a read error. This chain connects TRBV27 to TRBJ2-7; D may be TRBD1 (5 bases). This CDR3 region has 13 residues. CDR1 MNHEY and CDR2 SMNVEV come from the germline V gene (reference sequence). Written as DNA, the CDR3 is TGTACCAGCAACTTCCGGCAGGGCAACGAGCAGTACTTC. It specifies CTSNFRQGNEQYF.

The J gene is TRBJ1-5, the V gene TRBV27; possible D gene TRBD1, 6 bases. Germline V gene sequence: CDR1 MNHEY, CDR2 SMNVEV (reference sequence). The CDR3 contains 14 residues. V lost 2 bases and J 7 bases, leaving 12 bases between the germline ends. CDR3 sequence: CASSLGGIGQPQHF. The CDR3 bases are TGTGCCAGCAGTTTAGGGGGCATCGGGCAGCCCCAGCATTTT.